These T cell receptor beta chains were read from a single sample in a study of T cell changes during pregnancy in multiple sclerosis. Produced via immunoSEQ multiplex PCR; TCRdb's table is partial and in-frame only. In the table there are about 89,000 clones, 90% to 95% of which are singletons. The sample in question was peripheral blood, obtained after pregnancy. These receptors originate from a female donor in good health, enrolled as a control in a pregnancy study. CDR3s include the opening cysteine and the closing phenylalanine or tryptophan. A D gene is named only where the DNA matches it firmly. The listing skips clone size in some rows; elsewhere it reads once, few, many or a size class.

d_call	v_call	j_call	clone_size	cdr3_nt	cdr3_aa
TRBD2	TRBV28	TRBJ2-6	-	TGTGCCAGCAGCCAGTCTGGGGCCCGGTGGGGGGGCTCTGGGGCCAACGTCCTGACTTTC	CASSQSGARWGGSGANVLTF
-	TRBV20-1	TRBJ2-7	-	TGCAGTGCTAGTTTTAGTTACGAGCAGTACTTC	CSASFSYEQYF
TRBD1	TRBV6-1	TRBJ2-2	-	TGTGCCAGCAATACAGGGGATACCGGGGAGCTGTTTTTT	CASNTGDTGELFF
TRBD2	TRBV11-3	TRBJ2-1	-	TGTGCCAGCAGCTTAAGTCTAGCGGGAGGCAATGAGCAGTTCTTC	CASSLSLAGGNEQFF
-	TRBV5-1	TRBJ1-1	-	TGCGCCAGCAGCTTGGACGGGGGGGGCACTGAAGCTTTCTTT	CASSLDGGGTEAFF
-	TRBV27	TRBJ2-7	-	TGTGCCAGCAGTTTGGCGGCAAAGTACGAGCAGTACTTC	CASSLAAKYEQYF
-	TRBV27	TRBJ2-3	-	TGTGCCAGCAGGGGGCAGTCGGTCGGCACAGATACGCAGTATTTT	CASRGQSVGTDTQYF
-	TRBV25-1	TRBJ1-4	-	TGTGCCAGCAGTGAACCGATGAGAAATGCGGTGGAAAAACTGTTTTTT	CASSEPMRNAVEKLFF
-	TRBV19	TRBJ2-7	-	TGTGCCAGTAGCTTTTCACAGGGATTCGAGCAGTACTTC	CASSFSQGFEQYF
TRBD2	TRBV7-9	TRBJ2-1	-	TGTGCCAGCAGCTCGCGTGGACTAGCGGGAGACCCCAATGAGCAGTTCTTC	CASSSRGLAGDPNEQFF
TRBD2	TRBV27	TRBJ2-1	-	TGTGCCAGCAGTTTACGGGGGGGCCTTTACAATGAGCAGTTCTTC	CASSLRGGLYNEQFF
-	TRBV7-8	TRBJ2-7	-	TGTGCCAGCAGCTTATATCTGCTAGCTGGGCGCTACGAGCAGTACTTC	CASSLYLLAGRYEQYF
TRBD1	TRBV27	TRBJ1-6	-	TGTGCCAGCAGTCCATCCAGGGGGCTAAGATCACCCCTCCACTTT	CASSPSRGLRSPLHF
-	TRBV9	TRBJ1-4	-	TGTGCCAGCAGCGCAAACAGGAATGAAAAACTGTTTTTT	CASSANRNEKLFF
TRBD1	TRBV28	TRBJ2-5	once	TGTGCCAGCAGTTTAGGGGACAGGGGGTCAGAGACCCAGTACTTC	CASSLGDRGSETQYF
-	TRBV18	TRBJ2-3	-	TGTGCCGGCTCACCGCTAGGGGATTCCACAGATACGCAGTATTTT	CAGSPLGDSTDTQYF
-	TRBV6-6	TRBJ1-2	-	TGTGCCAGCAGGTCCCCGGGATTTAGCTATGGCTACACCTTC	CASRSPGFSYGYTF
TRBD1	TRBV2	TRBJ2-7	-	TGTGCCAGCACTGGCAGGGGGAGCTACGAGCAGTACTTC	CASTGRGSYEQYF
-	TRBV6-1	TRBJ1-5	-	TGTGCCAGCAGTGAGTGGGGGGGGCGTCAGCCCCAGCATTTT	CASSEWGGRQPQHF
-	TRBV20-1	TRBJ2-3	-	TGCAGTGCTAGTCCGGTGGATACGCAGTATTTT	CSASPVDTQYF
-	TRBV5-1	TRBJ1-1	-	TGCGCCAGCAGCTGGACTCCGGGACAAACGAACACTGAAGCTTTCTTT	CASSWTPGQTNTEAFF
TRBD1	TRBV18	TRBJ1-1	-	TGTGCCAGCGGACAGGGGACTGAAGCTTTCTTT	CASGQGTEAFF
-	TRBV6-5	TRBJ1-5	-	TGTGCCAGCAGTTCCACAGGTTTGCTGCCCCAGCATTTT	CASSSTGLLPQHF